These T cell receptor beta chains were read from a single sample in a study of PD-1 blockade in classical Hodgkin lymphoma. Libraries were prepared by immunoSEQ multiplex PCR; TCRdb keeps only in-frame clonotypes and omits some of them. Of more than 40,000 clones in the sample, approximately 80% were seen once. Specimen: peripheral blood mononuclear cells (PBMCs), collected at baseline. These receptors were collected from a human donor with classical Hodgkin lymphoma. CDR3s include the opening cysteine and the closing phenylalanine or tryptophan. The D gene is left open where the match is weak. Size is omitted from some rows. Given values are once, few, many or a class for expanded clones.

D	J	V	size	length	CDR3	DNA
TRBD2	TRBJ2-7	TRBV6-6	NA	16	CASSYPKREDSYEQYF	TGTGCCAGCAGTTACCCCAAGCGGGAGGACTCCTACGAGCAGTACTTC
NA	TRBJ2-2	TRBV20-1	NA	11	CSVDSPGELFF	TGCAGTGTCGACTCCCCCGGGGAGCTGTTTTTT
NA	TRBJ2-3	TRBV6-5	NA	14	CASSYGSSTDTQYF	TGTGCCAGCAGTTACGGGTCTAGCACAGATACGCAGTATTTT
TRBD2	TRBJ2-7	TRBV27	NA	15	CASSLQASGTYEQYF	TGTGCCAGCAGTTTACAGGCTAGCGGGACCTACGAGCAGTACTTC
TRBD2	TRBJ2-1	TRBV6-5	NA	13	CASKAGAGNEQFF	TGTGCCAGCAAGGCGGGAGCGGGTAATGAGCAGTTCTTC
NA	TRBJ1-1	TRBV28	NA	16	CASSPRGGGPDGEAFF	TGTGCCAGCAGTCCACGCGGTGGGGGACCTGATGGTGAAGCTTTCTTT
TRBD2	TRBJ2-1	TRBV19	NA	15	CASSIRLAGGDEQFF	TGTGCCAGTAGTATTCGGCTAGCGGGAGGCGACGAGCAGTTCTTC
NA	TRBJ1-2	TRBV5-4	once	12	CASSLAYYGYTF	TGTGCCAGCAGCTTGGCCTACTATGGCTACACCTTC
NA	TRBJ1-4	TRBV19	NA	15	CASSPGTATNEKLFF	TGTGCCAGTAGCCCCGGAACCGCAACTAATGAAAAACTGTTTTTT
NA	TRBJ1-1	TRBV18	NA	13	CASSPIRRTEAFF	TGTGCCAGCTCACCAATAAGGAGGACTGAAGCTTTCTTT
NA	TRBJ1-4	TRBV6-5	few	16	CASSYGGHWGNEKLFF	TGTGCCAGCAGTTACGGAGGTCATTGGGGTAATGAAAAACTGTTTTTT
NA	TRBJ2-7	TRBV28	NA	12	CASSLWGNEQYF	TGTGCCAGCAGTTTATGGGGTAACGAGCAGTACTTC
NA	TRBJ2-1	TRBV7-2	NA	13	CAITGRGTNEQFF	TGTGCCATCACAGGGAGAGGGACGAATGAGCAGTTCTTC
NA	TRBJ2-7	TRBV4-2	NA	17	CASSQDAALLSSYEQYF	TGTGCCAGCAGCCAAGATGCCGCTTTACTAAGCTCCTACGAGCAGTACTTC